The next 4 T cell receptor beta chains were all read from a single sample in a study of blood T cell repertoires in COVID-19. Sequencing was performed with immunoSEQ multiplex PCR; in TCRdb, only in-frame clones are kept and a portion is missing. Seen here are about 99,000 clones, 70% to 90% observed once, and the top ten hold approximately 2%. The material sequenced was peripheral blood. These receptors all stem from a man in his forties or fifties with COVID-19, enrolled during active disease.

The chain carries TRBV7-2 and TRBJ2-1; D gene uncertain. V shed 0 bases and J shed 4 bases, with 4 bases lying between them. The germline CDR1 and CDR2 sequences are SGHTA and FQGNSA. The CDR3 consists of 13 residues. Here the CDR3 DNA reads TGTGCCAGCAGCTTAGCTCGGTACAATGAGCAGTTCTTC. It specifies CASSLARYNEQFF.

The CDR3 nucleotides read TGTGCCAGCAGTTCCGGGACAGGGGGCTTCTATAATTCACCCCTCCACTTT. Amino acids: CASSSGTGGFYNSPLHF. V gene TRBV28 combines with J gene TRBJ1-6, with TRBD1 matching over 12 bases. CDR1 and CDR2 (germline): MDHEN, SYDVKM. V lost 4 bases to trimming and J lost 3 bases; unmatched junction nucleotides: 4. The CDR3 has 17 residues.

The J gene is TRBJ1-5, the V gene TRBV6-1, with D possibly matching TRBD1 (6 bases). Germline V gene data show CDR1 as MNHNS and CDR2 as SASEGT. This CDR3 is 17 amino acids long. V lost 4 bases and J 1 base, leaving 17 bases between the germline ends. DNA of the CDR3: TGTGCCAGCAGTGCCAAACTAACAGGGCTAAGCAATCAGCCCCAGCATTTT. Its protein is CASSAKLTGLSNQPQHF.

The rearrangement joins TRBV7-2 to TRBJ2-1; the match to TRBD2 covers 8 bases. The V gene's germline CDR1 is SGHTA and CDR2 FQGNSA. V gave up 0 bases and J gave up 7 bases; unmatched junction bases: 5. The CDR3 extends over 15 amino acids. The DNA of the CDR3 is TGTGCCAGCAGCTTAGCCGGCGGGGGGTGGAATGAGCAGTTCTTC. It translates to CASSLAGGGWNEQFF. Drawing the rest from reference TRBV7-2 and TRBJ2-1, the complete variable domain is GAGVSQSPSNKVTEKGKDVELRCDPISGHTALYWYRQSLGQGLEFLIYFQGNSAPDKSGLPSDRFSAERTGGSVSTLTIQRTQQEDSAVYLCASSLAGGGWNEQFFGPGTRLTVL.